This T cell receptor (beta chain) is from a study of CD8+CD57+ T cells in acquired aplastic anemia. Study at large: On average, sorted CD4+ and CD8+ cells gave approximately 3 ug of DNA. Healthy CD8+ samples averaged around 10 million reads.

CDR3 length: 14 residues. The germline V and J ends were trimmed by 4 bases and 9 bases, with 17 bases remaining between them. In germline, CDR1 is KGHDR, CDR2 SFDVKD. Study-level points and caveats: In common between the patients and the controls were twenty-nine CD8+ CDR3 sequences.

This clonotype has more than one count but fewer than ten. Its specificity is unknown. According to the study, genomic DNA was the template for TCR beta VDJ and CDR3 profiling. TCRdb analysed the reads with MiXCR anew, one entry per CDR3 protein. The sample includes about 130,000 distinct CDR3 sequences, approximately 41% seen only once; the top ten take over 6.5%. Specimen: sorted CD4+, CD8+, or CD8+CD57+ T cells (not recorded which) from PBMCs. This chain links TRBV24-1 with TRBJ1-2, with a possible D match to TRBD1 (5 bases). This TCR came from a human donor in good health, serving as a control. The chain's CDR3 is CATSEDDSPLSYTF. The CDR3, as DNA: TGTGCCACCAGTGAGGACGACAGCCCGCTGAGCTACACCTTC.